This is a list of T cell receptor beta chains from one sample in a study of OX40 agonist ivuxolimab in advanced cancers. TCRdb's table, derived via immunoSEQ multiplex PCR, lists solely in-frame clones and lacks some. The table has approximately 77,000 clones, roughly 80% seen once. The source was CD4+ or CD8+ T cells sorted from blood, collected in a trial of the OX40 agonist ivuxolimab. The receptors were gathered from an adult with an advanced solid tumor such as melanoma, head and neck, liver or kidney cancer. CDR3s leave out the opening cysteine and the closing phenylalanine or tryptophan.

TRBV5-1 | ASSLAQGGVEQF
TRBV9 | ASSVGGTSLNEQF
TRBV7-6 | ASTREMNTEAF
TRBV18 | ASSDTSDTYEQY
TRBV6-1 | ASSEYVLAGGTRYNEQF
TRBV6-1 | ASSEGATDTQY
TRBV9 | ASSVGLAGAETQY
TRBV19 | ASSITVRETQY
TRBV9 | ASSVVTDTQY
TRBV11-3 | ASSLVAGSNEQF
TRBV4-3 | ASSQDHRATNEKLF
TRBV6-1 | ASSEGISGPSYNEQF
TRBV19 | ASGQGLNEQF
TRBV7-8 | ASSLRSQGARETQY
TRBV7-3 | ASSSQRGGQSEQF
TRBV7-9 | ASSPLSNQPQH
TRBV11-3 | ASSSRLAGGTGELF
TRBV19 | ASSPRGLDGYEQY
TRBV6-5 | ASSRPGQVTTEAF
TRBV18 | ASSRQRGALETQY
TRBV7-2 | ASSSSSYNEQF
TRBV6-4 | ASSETSGNTGELF
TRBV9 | ASSVLTRTGWGCEQY
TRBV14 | ASSQRDINSYEQY
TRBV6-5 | ASTPLGQTGNTIY
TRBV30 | AWSFKIMNTEAF
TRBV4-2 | ASRRDLRETQY
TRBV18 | ASSASGVLGEQY
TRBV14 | ASSLGQGAYEQY
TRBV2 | ASKWDNNQPQH
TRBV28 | ASSPPFGGDSYEQY
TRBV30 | AWSGSSDEQY
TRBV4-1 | ASSPGSGANYGYT
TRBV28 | ASSLPDRNTEAF
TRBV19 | ATRGATNEKLF
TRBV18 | ASSLAGSSYEQY
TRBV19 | ASSTRRDRANYGYT
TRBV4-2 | ASSHPGQGEESPLH
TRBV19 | ASSIVTTSWGTDTQY
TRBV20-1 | SAPRGQQAF
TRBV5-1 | ASKQYQNEQF
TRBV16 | ASSPYQGTVSPLH
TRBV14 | ASSSRAGGIDTQY
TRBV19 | ASSISLGSGMNEQF